This TCR beta chain was identified during a study of a mutant IDH1 vaccine in newly diagnosed glioma. The data were produced by immunoSEQ multiplex PCR, yet TCRdb's version contains in-frame clones alone and is incomplete. The table has tens of thousands of clones, roughly 83% seen once. About this clone: Its cognate antigen is unknown.

Time point reported: week 35, safety follow-up. One vaccine dose held 300 ug of mutant IDH1 20-mer peptide and came with topical imiquimod. This sequence originates from a man aged 18 to 29 with glioma. This material consisted of PBMCs, taken from a glioma patient whose treatment included an IDH1 peptide vaccine.

The chain's CDR3 is CASSQLYEQYF. CDR3 DNA: TGTGCCAGCAGCCAACTATACGAGCAGTACTTC. The chain carries TRBV7-2 and TRBJ2-7; D gene uncertain. The CDR3 has 11 residues. The ends were cut back, 5 bases at V and 4 bases at J, with 6 bases in the middle. CDR1 and CDR2 (germline): SGHTA, FQGNSA.